A selection of T cell receptor beta chains follows, all from one sample in a study of blood T cell repertoires in COVID-19. Generated by immunoSEQ multiplex PCR, the TCRdb table keeps only in-frame clones and is missing some. The sample shows fewer than 350,000 clones, 70% to 90% of them seen only once. The sequencing sample was made of peripheral blood. The receptors stem from a woman aged 30 to 39 who had recovered from COVID-19. Both conserved end residues are part of each CDR3. The D gene is left open where the match is weak. A clone size is listed for some rows: how often the clone was seen (once, few, many), or a class if it is expanded.

>TRBD1|TRBV6-6|TRBJ1-6|few
CASRDRENSPLHF
TGTGCCAGCCGGGACAGGGAAAATTCACCCCTCCACTTT
>TRBD1|TRBV18|TRBJ2-2|-
CASSPGQGNTGELFF
TGTGCCAGCTCTCCGGGACAGGGGAACACCGGGGAGCTGTTTTTT
>-|TRBV5-6|TRBJ1-2|-
CASSLGEGSYGYTF
TGTGCCAGCAGCTTAGGGGAAGGCAGCTATGGCTACACCTTC
>TRBD2|TRBV19|TRBJ2-1|-
CASGLALYDNEQFF
TGTGCCAGTGGACTAGCGTTGTATGACAATGAGCAGTTCTTC
>-|TRBV29-1|TRBJ1-2|-
CSVEFGAPNYGYTF
TGCAGCGTTGAATTTGGGGCCCCTAACTATGGCTACACCTTC
>-|TRBV10-2|TRBJ1-5|-
CASSEMGAGNQPQHF
TGCGCCAGCAGTGAGATGGGGGCTGGCAATCAGCCCCAGCATTTT
>-|TRBV6-5|TRBJ1-1|-
CATMLGPTTEAFF
TGTGCCACCATGTTGGGGCCGACCACTGAAGCTTTCTTT
>-|TRBV2|TRBJ1-1|once
CASSYGQTNTEAFF
TGTGCCAGCAGCTATGGACAGACGAACACTGAAGCTTTCTTT
>-|TRBV23-1|TRBJ2-6|-
CASSQSRGQIRISGANVLTF
TGCGCCAGCAGTCAATCGAGGGGACAAATAAGGATATCTGGGGCCAACGTCCTGACTTTC
>-|TRBV7-9|TRBJ1-1|-
CASSLSSTEAFF
TGTGCCAGCAGCTTATCTTCGACTGAAGCTTTCTTT
>TRBD1|TRBV11-3|TRBJ2-1|-
CASSRDRGANEQFF
TGTGCCAGCAGCAGGGACAGGGGGGCAAATGAGCAGTTCTTC
>-|TRBV27|TRBJ1-2|-
CASSALETGGIYGYTF
TGTGCCAGCAGTGCCCTGGAAACAGGAGGGATCTATGGCTACACCTTC
>TRBD1|TRBV5-1|TRBJ2-1|few
CASSLQGEYNEQFF
TGCGCCAGCAGCTTACAGGGGGAATACAATGAGCAGTTCTTC
>-|TRBV7-9|TRBJ1-1|-
CASSAARVGTEAFF
TGTGCCAGCAGCGCGGCCAGGGTAGGGACTGAAGCTTTCTTT
>-|TRBV27|TRBJ2-7|-
CASSLTVESSYEQYF
TGTGCCAGCAGTCTAACCGTAGAAAGCTCCTACGAGCAGTACTTC
>TRBD1|TRBV5-6|TRBJ1-5|few
CASSYSRQGGYNQPQHF
TGTGCCAGCAGCTATTCACGACAGGGGGGTTACAATCAGCCCCAGCATTTT
>TRBD2|TRBV20-1|TRBJ2-7|-
CSASRMGLAADYEQYF
TGCAGTGCTAGTAGAATGGGACTAGCGGCGGACTACGAGCAGTACTTC